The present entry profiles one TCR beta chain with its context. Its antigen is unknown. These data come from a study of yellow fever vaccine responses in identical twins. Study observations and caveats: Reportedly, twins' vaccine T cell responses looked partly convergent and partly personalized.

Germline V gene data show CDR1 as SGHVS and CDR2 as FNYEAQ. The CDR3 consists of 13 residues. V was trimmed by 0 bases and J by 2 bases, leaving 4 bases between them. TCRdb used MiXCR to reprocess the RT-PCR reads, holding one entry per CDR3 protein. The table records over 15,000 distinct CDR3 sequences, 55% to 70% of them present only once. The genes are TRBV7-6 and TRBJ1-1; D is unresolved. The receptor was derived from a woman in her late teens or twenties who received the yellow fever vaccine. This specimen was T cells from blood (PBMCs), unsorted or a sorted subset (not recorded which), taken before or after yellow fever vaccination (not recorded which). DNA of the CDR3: TGTGCCAGCAGCTTAGCAGCTAACACTGAAGCTTTCTTT. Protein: CASSLAANTEAFF.